These 21 T cell receptor beta chains were sequenced from one sample in a study of T cell changes during pregnancy in multiple sclerosis. Sequencing was performed with immunoSEQ multiplex PCR; in TCRdb, only in-frame clones are kept and a portion is missing. The sample has over 60,000 clones, 90% to 97% seen once; the top ten hold about 2.3%. The material sequenced was CD8+ T cells from peripheral blood mononuclear cells, taken after pregnancy. The origin of the receptors is a female donor with multiple sclerosis, enrolled in a pregnancy study.

The chain combines TRBV7-9 with TRBJ2-5; 11 bases agree with TRBD1. Germline V gene lookup returns CDR1 SEHNR and CDR2 FQNEAQ (reference sequence). This CDR3 has 17 residues. The V segment lost 5 bases and the J segment 3 bases; nucleotides outside the gene matches: 11. Here the CDR3 reads CASSAPGQGVVEETQYF. The CDR3 bases are TGTGCCAGCAGCGCCCCGGGACAGGGGGTGGTCGAAGAGACCCAGTACTTC.

The CDR3 nucleotides read TGCGCCAGCAGCCAACCCGGGACTAGCGCCTACGAGCAGTACTTC. This gives the protein CASSQPGTSAYEQYF. The J gene is TRBJ2-7, the V gene TRBV4-1, with 10 bases lining up with TRBD2. The germline V gene has CDR1 MGHRA and CDR2 YSYEKL. The CDR3 sequence is 15 residues long. Trimming at V came to 2 bases and at J to 2 bases, leaving 3 bases not matched to a gene.

This chain links TRBV10-3 with TRBJ2-4; 7 bases align to TRBD2. Germline V gives CDR1 ENHRY, CDR2 SYGVKD. The V and J ends lost 2 bases and 7 bases, in that order; junction bases with no gene match: 20. This CDR3 has 19 residues. The CDR3 DNA is TGTGCCATCAGTGAGAGGGGAGGGCAGGGACGAACCCCGGGGAACATTCAGTACTTC. It yields the protein CAISERGGQGRTPGNIQYF.

This chain connects TRBV28 to TRBJ1-5, with TRBD1 identical over 8 bases. In germline, CDR1 is MDHEN, CDR2 SYDVKM. This CDR3 spans 15 amino acids. After removal of 1 base from V and 6 bases from J, the junction contained 5 bases not matched to a gene. The CDR3 DNA sequence: TGTGCCAGCAGTTTATCAGGGGGCGCGGGTCAGCCCCAGCATTTT. The encoded protein is CASSLSGGAGQPQHF.

Concerning this clone itself: At the DNA level, this CDR3 is encoded by other sequences in the same sample as well. The rearrangement uses TRBV27 and TRBJ2-7; D possibly corresponds to TRBD2 (5 bases). The CDR3 extends over 11 amino acids. The germline V and J ends were trimmed by 4 bases and 4 bases, with 5 bases remaining between them. The germline V gene has CDR1 MNHEY and CDR2 SMNVEV (reference sequence). The CDR3: CASSSGYEQYF. The CDR3, as DNA: TGTGCCAGCAGTTCGGGATACGAGCAGTACTTC.

The chain links TRBV9 to TRBJ2-1, with a weak D call TRBD2 (5 bases). The CDR3 loop spans 17 amino acids. Germline loops: CDR1 SGDLS, CDR2 YYNGEE. Trimming took off 4 bases at V and 4 bases at J, with 21 bases between the two ends. The DNA for the CDR3 is TGTGCCAGCAGCTCCCCGCTAGCATCGCTCTCTTACAATGAGCAGTTCTTC. It yields the protein CASSSPLASLSYNEQFF. The whole variable domain, remainder taken from reference TRBV9 and TRBJ2-1, is DSGVTQTPKHLITATGQRVTLRCSPRSGDLSVYWYQQSLDQGLQFLIQYYNGEERAKGNILERFSAQQFPDLHSELNLSSLELGDSALYFCASSSPLASLSYNEQFFGPGTRLTVL.

The chain combines TRBV19 with TRBJ2-1, with 8 bases identical to TRBD1. CDR3 length: 16 residues. The V and J ends lost 1 base and 12 bases, in that order; junction bases with no gene match: 14. Germline CDR1 is LNHDA and CDR2 is SQIVND (reference sequence). The CDR3 nucleotides read TGTGCCAGTAGTATAGGCAGGGGGCGTCTCGGTGTCGCGCAGTTCTTC. Protein sequence: CASSIGRGRLGVAQFF.

This clone has just one count. This rearrangement joins TRBV5-1 to TRBJ2-2; D remains unclear. Germline V gives CDR1 SGHRS, CDR2 YFSETQ. The CDR3 loop spans 14 amino acids. V was shortened by 5 bases and J by 2 bases, with 10 bases between the two germline ends. The CDR3 coding sequence is TGCGCCAGCAGGAGAGACTCTAACACCGGGGAGCTGTTTTTT. Its translation is CASRRDSNTGELFF.

The chain couples TRBV9 to TRBJ1-4; 11 nucleotides align to TRBD1. The germline CDR1 and CDR2 sequences are SGDLS and YYNGEE. The V gene end was trimmed by 1 base and the J gene end by 7 bases; junction bases not matched to a gene: 3. There are 15 residues in the CDR3. The DNA of the CDR3 is TGTGCCAGCAGCGTATGGGGACAGGGGGGTGAAAAACTGTTTTTT. It encodes CASSVWGQGGEKLFF.

The chain is built from TRBV2 and TRBJ2-7, with a possible D match to TRBD2 (6 bases). The CDR3 totals 12 residues. CDR1 and CDR2 from the germline V gene are SNHLY and FYNNEI. Trimming removed 6 bases at V and 5 bases at J, with 11 bases between. The CDR3 protein is CASRGGVHEQYF. The CDR3 DNA reads TGTGCCAGCAGGGGGGGAGTACACGAGCAGTACTTC.

V and J are TRBV4-3 and TRBJ2-7, with D tentatively TRBD1 (6 bases). CDR1 and CDR2 (germline): LGHNA, YSLEER. The CDR3 length is 15 residues. Trimming stripped 5 bases from V and 7 bases from J, with 21 bases between. CDR3 amino acids: CASSETGHGDLEQYF. The CDR3 bases are TGCGCCAGCAGCGAAACGGGACACGGGGATTTAGAGCAGTACTTC.

A single count supports this clone. The V call is TRBV9, the J call TRBJ2-1; no clear D gene. Germline loops: CDR1 SGDLS, CDR2 YYNGEE. Trimming left V 5 bases short and J 7 bases short, with 7 bases between. The CDR3 is made up of 11 amino acids. CDR3 loop: CASRRGNEQFF. The CDR3 DNA reads TGTGCCAGCAGGAGAGGAAATGAGCAGTTCTTC.

The rearrangement uses TRBV4-2 and TRBJ2-3, with 11 bases lining up with TRBD1. The CDR3 covers 15 residues. The germline CDR1 and CDR2 sequences are LGHNA and YNFKEQ. J gave up 7 bases and V 0 bases, and 3 bases lay outside the gene matches. The CDR3 loop reads CASSQEGQGGNTQYF. The CDR3 DNA reads as TGTGCCAGCAGCCAAGAGGGACAGGGGGGGAATACGCAGTATTTT.

The chain combines TRBV6-1 with TRBJ2-5, with D perhaps matching TRBD2 (6 bases). V lost 0 bases and J lost 5, with 10 bases in between. The CDR3 is made up of 14 amino acids. CDR1 is MNHNS, CDR2 SASEGT, per germline. CDR3 residues: CASSEAPGGETQYF. The CDR3 DNA sequence: TGTGCCAGCAGTGAAGCGCCTGGAGGGGAGACCCAGTACTTC.

V gene TRBV27 combines with J gene TRBJ1-2; 7 bases match TRBD1. The trim removed 5 bases at V and 2 bases at J, leaving 2 bases unmatched. Germline CDR1 is MNHEY and CDR2 is SMNVEV (reference sequence). The CDR3 loop spans 13 amino acids. The CDR3 loop reads CASSLTGNYGYTF. The CDR3 nucleotides are TGTGCCAGCAGTCTGACAGGGAACTATGGCTACACCTTC.

The chain combines TRBV14 with TRBJ1-1, with D possibly being TRBD1 (6 bases). Trimming stripped 6 bases from V and 1 base from J, with 12 bases between. In germline, CDR1 is SGHDN, CDR2 FVKESK. The CDR3 extends over 14 amino acids. The CDR3 spells CASRETGRNTEAFF. The DNA of the CDR3 is TGTGCCAGCAGGGAAACAGGGAGGAACACTGAAGCTTTCTTT. The whole variable domain, filled in from reference TRBV14 and TRBJ1-1, reads EAGVTQFPSHSVIEKGQTVTLRCDPISGHDNLYWYRRVMGKEIKFLLHFVKESKQDESGMPNNRFLAERTGGTYSTLKVQPAELEDSGVYFCASRETGRNTEAFFGQGTRLTVV.

J is TRBJ2-7 and V is TRBV4-2; D uncertain. Between the trimmed V and J ends, which lost 1 base and 2 bases, there was a span of 6 bases. This CDR3 is built from 13 residues. CDR1 LGHNA and CDR2 YNFKEQ come from the germline V gene. The CDR3 bases are TGTGCCAGCAGCCAAGGCGGTACCTACGAGCAGTACTTC. Translating it yields CASSQGGTYEQYF.

V is TRBV5-1 and J is TRBJ1-4; the D gene is possibly TRBD1 (6 bases). The V end was cut by 0 bases, the J end by 3 bases, with 18 bases between. The CDR3 consists of 18 residues. Germline V gives CDR1 SGHRS, CDR2 YFSETQ. CDR3 coding DNA: TGCGCCAGCAGCTTGGTGGACGGGACACTTCGGGCTAATGAAAAACTGTTTTTT. Residues: CASSLVDGTLRANEKLFF. The full variable domain, completed using reference TRBV5-1 and TRBJ1-4, is KAGVTQTPRYLIKTRGQQVTLSCSPISGHRSVSWYQQTPGQGLQFLFEYFSETQRNKGNFPGRFSGRQFSNSRSEMNVSTLELGDSALYLCASSLVDGTLRANEKLFFGSGTQLSVL.

The chain uses TRBV11-2 and TRBJ2-1; 9 bases line up with TRBD1. From germline, CDR1 is SGHAT and CDR2 FQNNGV. V lost 7 bases to trimming and J lost 7 bases; unmatched junction nucleotides: 14. The CDR3 is made up of 16 amino acids. CDR3 DNA sequence: TGTGCCAGCATCAGTCTCGGGACAGGGAGTTTGAATGAGCAGTTCTTC. It yields the protein CASISLGTGSLNEQFF.

Details on this clone: The junction departs from germline at one end; a sequencing error may be responsible. This chain links TRBV28 with TRBJ2-3; D perhaps matches TRBD2 (6 bases). CDR1 MDHEN and CDR2 SYDVKM come from the germline V gene. This CDR3 has 11 residues. CDR3 sequence: CASSVGLIIRF. The CDR3, as DNA: TGTGCCAGCAGTGTGGGACTGATTATCCGGTTT. The full variable domain, its missing parts supplied by reference TRBV28 and TRBJ2-3, is DVKVTQSSRYLVKRTGEKVFLECVQDMDHENMFWYRQDPGLGLRLIYFSYDVKMKEKGDIPEGYSVSREKKERFSLILESASTNQTSMYLCASSVGLIIRFGPGTRLTVL.

This chain joins TRBV18 and TRBJ2-1; D is ambiguous. The germline V and J ends were trimmed by 4 bases and 4 bases, with 11 bases remaining between them. The CDR3 runs to 14 residues. Germline CDR1 and CDR2: KGHSH and LQKENI. The CDR3 region is CASSQTPLYNEQFF. CDR3 DNA sequence: TGTGCCAGCTCACAGACTCCTTTATACAATGAGCAGTTCTTC.